This paragraph covers one T cell receptor beta chain sequence. Its antigen remains unidentified. Nothing much larger sits one base from this clone, and base qualities are not available. The data were obtained in a study of blood T cell repertoires in COVID-19 (dated by TCRdb to 2020 to 2022). The study in broad terms: The collaborator samples originated in the United States, Italy and Spain and spanned the acute and convalescent phases of COVID-19. The material from the prospective study consisted of cDNA or gDNA derived from T cells, B-cell-depleted T cells, or PBMCs. Deeply sampled blood TCRbeta repertoires from subjects exposed to, actively infected with, or recovered from COVID-19 were included in the dataset. The repertoires were made available in a free public database intended to serve as a resource for research on the immune response to SARS-CoV-2. The samples were drawn from the first 160 participants of the ongoing ImmuneRACE study and from roughly 1,300 subjects provided by 6 global collaborators. Nearly every sample came with metadata listing a de-identified subject ID, COVID-19 status, age in years and sex. Where available, HLA class I and class II types were taken from metadata supplied by the sample provider and were not determined by assay-based typing. The full study reports these points: Clinical and demographic metadata were provided uncurated, with the amount varying by source and participant.

Each collaborating institution followed its own protocols to collect whole blood in K2EDTA tubes. For TCRbeta analysis, collaborator samples were shipped as frozen whole blood, as isolated PBMCs, or as DNA extracted from either sample type. The CDR3 sequence holds 14 residues, the cysteine and phenylalanine included. Only the CDR3 region is kept as DNA, spanning 42 bases read in frame from base 1. The germline V gene yields MGHRA for CDR1 and YSYEKL for CDR2. Cut back by 4 bases and 4 bases, the V and J ends lie 11 bases apart. TCRbeta CDR3 regions were amplified from genomic DNA using the immunoSEQ Assay, a bias-controlled multiplex PCR. The authors' analysis ran thus. Nucleated cell counts per sample were estimated from amplification of reference gene primers within the assay. To quantify the absolute abundance of each unique TCRbeta CDR3 rearrangement, sequence reads were collapsed and filtered. For each sample, productive Simpson clonality was calculated as the square root of Simpson's diversity index over productive rearrangements. In its TCRdb copy, this immuneACCESS table keeps in-frame sequences only and misses some clones. Where compared with another copy, unresolved V genes explain less than half of these, and the others have no known cause. V, J and clone size are those of that table, while D and trimming were read from the DNA. The sample table lists approximately 30,000 clones, around four fifths of them with a count of one. Less than 9% of the sample goes to the ten largest clones.

Recombination linked TRBV4-1 to TRBJ1-5; the D gene is possibly TRBD1, with 6 bases matching. The clonotype comes from a woman aged 60-70 years with acute or convalescent COVID-19. Sequencing was done on a sample of peripheral blood. The CDR3 reads as follows: CASSRSQGNQPQHF. Read as DNA, the sequence is TGCGCCAGCAGCCGTTCACAGGGAAATCAGCCCCAGCATTTT.